This TCR beta chain originates from a study of Tregs in tolerant kidney transplant recipients. Related graft donors supplied nonmyeloablative bone marrow transplants, and mixed chimerism was transient. The length of the CDR3 is 13 residues. V trimming: 5 bases; J trimming: 7 bases; junction bases outside the gene matches: 7. Looked up from germline, CDR1 is SGHNT and CDR2 is YENEEA. Here immunoSEQ multiplex PCR was the method, and the copy in TCRdb shows in-frame clones only, minus some. The sample yields more than 20,000 clones, over 70% seen once. The chain joins TRBV11-3 to TRBJ1-1; 7 bases align to TRBD1. The clonotype was recovered from a human patient who received a combined kidney and bone marrow transplant. Some T cells here may be from the graft donor. Sequencing used CD8+ T cells from blood (PBMCs), obtained 6 months after the transplant. The CDR3 region has the DNA TGTGCCAGCAGCCCAAACAGGGGTGGTGAAGCTTTCTTT. Translation gives CASSPNRGGEAFF. The variable domain in full, completed from reference TRBV11-3 and TRBJ1-1, reads EAGVVQSPRYKIIEKKQPVAFWCNPISGHNTLYWYLQNLGQGPELLIRYENEEAVDDSQLPKDRFSAERLKGVDSTLKIQPAELGDSAVYLCASSPNRGGEAFFGQGTRLTVV.